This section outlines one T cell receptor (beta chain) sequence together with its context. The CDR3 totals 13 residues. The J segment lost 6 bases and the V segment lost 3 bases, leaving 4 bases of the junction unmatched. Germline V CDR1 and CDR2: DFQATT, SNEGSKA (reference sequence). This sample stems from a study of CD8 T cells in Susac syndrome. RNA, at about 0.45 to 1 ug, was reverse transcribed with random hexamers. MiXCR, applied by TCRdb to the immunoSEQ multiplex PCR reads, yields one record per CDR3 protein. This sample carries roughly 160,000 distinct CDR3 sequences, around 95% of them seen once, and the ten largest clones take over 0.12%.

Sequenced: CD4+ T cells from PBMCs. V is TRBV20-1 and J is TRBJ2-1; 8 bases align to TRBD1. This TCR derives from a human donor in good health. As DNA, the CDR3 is TGCAGTGCTAGGGGCAGGGGGCGCAATGAGCAGTTCTTC. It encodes CSARGRGRNEQFF.